The clone carrying this T cell receptor beta chain was counted only a few times. TCRdb recomputed calls from the 5' RACE reads with MiXCR, one row per CDR3 protein. The sample consists of roughly 580,000 distinct CDR3 sequences, roughly 18% of them appearing once. The data originate from a study of T-cell memory formation after mild COVID-19. Sequenced sample: PBMCs or a T cell subset sorted from them (not recorded which). The receptor was derived from an adult woman who had mild COVID-19 (a few samples of this study predate the infection). Cell type and time point are not known.

This CDR3 is CASSELGSDTQYF. Written as DNA, the CDR3 is TGTGCCAGCAGTGAGCTCGGATCCGATACGCAGTATTTT. This sequence joins TRBV25-1 and TRBJ2-3, with D unresolved. The CDR3 spans 13 residues. V lost 3 bases and J lost 6, with 10 bases in between. Germline V gives CDR1 MGHDK, CDR2 SYGVNS. The full variable domain, rest sourced from reference TRBV25-1 and TRBJ2-3, is EADIYQTPRYLVIGTGKKITLECSQTMGHDKMYWYQQDPGMELHLIHYSYGVNSTEKGDLSSESTVSRIRTEHFPLTLESARPSHTSQYLCASSELGSDTQYFGPGTRLTVL.